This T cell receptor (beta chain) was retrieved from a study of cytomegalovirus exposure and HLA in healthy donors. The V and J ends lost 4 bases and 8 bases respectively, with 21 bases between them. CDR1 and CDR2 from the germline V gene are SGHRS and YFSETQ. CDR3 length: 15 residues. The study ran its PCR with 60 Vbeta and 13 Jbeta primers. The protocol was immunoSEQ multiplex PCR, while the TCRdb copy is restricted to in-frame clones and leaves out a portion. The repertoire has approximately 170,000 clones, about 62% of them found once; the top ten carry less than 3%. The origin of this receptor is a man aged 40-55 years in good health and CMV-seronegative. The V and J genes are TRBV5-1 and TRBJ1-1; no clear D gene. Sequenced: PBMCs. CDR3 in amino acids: CASSLTREAPKEAFF. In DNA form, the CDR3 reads TGCGCCAGCAGCCTAACTCGCGAGGCCCCTAAAGAAGCTTTCTTT.